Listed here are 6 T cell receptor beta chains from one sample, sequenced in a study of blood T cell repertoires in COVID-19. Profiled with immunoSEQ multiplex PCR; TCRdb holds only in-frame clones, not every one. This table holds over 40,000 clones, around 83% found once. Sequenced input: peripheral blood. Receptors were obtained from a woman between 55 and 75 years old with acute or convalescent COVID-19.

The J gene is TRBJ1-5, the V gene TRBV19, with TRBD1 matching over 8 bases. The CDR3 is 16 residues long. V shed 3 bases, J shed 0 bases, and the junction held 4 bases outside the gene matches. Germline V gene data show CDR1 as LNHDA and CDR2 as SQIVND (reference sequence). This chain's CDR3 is CASSMGTGISNQPQHF. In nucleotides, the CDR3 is TGTGCCAGTAGTATGGGGACAGGAATTAGCAATCAGCCCCAGCATTTT.

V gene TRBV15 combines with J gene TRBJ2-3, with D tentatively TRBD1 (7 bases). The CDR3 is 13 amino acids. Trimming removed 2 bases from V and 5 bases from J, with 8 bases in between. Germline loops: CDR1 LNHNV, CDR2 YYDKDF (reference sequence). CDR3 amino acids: CATSRQGGDTQYF. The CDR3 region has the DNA TGTGCCACCAGCAGACAGGGGGGAGATACGCAGTATTTT.

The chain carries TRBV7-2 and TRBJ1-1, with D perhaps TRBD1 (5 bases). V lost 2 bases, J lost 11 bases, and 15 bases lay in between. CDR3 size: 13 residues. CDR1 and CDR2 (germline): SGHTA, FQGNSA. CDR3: CASSLSGSQYAFF. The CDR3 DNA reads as TGTGCCAGCAGCTTATCAGGGTCTCAGTACGCTTTCTTT.

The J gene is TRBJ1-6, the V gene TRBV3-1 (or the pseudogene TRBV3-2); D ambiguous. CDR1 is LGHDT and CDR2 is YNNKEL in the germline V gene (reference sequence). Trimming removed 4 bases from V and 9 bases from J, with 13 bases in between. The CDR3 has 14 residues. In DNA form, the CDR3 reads TGTGCCAGCAGCCCTTCTGAGACGGGTTCACCCCTCCACTTT. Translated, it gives CASSPSETGSPLHF.

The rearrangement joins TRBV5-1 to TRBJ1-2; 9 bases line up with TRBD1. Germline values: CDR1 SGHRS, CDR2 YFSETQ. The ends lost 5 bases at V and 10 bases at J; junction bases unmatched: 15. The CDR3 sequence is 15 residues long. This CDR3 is CASSSGPGQGYAYTF. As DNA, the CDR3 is TGCGCCAGCAGTTCCGGACCGGGACAGGGTTACGCCTACACCTTC.

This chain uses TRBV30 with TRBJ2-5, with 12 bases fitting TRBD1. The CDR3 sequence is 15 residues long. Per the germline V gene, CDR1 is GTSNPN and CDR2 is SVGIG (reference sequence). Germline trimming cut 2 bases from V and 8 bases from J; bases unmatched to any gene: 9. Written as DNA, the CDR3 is TGTGCCTGGAGTAATCTGGGACAGGGGGCGGGTACCCAGTACTTC. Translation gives CAWSNLGQGAGTQYF.